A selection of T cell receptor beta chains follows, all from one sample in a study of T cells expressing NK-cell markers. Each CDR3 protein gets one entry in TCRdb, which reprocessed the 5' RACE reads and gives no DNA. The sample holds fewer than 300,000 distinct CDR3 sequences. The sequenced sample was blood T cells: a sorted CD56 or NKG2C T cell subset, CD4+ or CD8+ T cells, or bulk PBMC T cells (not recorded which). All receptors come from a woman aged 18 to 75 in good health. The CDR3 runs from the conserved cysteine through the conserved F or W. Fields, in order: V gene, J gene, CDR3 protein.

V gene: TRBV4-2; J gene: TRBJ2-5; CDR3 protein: CASSQDRRAETQYF
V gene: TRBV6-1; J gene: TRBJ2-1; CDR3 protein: CASRPGTSGSNEQFF
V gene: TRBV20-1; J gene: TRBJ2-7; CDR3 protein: CSAGTHRGTYEQYF
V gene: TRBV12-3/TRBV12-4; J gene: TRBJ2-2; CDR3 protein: CASSSSSGSTGELFF
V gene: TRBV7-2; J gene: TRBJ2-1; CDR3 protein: CASSESGSYYNEQFF
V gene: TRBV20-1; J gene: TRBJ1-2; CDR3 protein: CSARDTRGYTF
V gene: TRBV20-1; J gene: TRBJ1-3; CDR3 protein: CSARDARVAGNTIYF
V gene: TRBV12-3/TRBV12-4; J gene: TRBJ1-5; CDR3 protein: CASSFGGTGGETQHF
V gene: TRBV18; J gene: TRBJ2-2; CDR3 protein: CASSPTPNTGELFF
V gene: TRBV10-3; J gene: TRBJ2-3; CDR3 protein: CAISGASGGTDTQYF
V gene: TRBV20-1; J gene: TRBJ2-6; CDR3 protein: CSAILGTALSGANVLTF
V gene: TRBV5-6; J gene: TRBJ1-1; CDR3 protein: CASSLLQGHTEAFF
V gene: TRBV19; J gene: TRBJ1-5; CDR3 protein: CASSMQLGANSNQPQHF
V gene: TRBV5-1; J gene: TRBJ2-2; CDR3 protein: CASSLWAESNTGELFF
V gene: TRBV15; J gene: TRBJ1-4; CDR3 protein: CATSREASVEKLFF
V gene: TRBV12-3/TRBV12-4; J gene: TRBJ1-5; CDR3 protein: CASRATGNQPQHF
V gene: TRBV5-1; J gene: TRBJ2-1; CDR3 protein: CASNKYQSSYNEQFF
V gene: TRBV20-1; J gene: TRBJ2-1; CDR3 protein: CSARLPGGSYKEQFF
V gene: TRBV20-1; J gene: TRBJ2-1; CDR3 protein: CSASLVSYPSEQFF
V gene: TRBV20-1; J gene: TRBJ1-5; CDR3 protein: CSARKDPSGNQPQHF
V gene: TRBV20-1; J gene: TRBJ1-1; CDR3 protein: CSTGGQANTEAFF
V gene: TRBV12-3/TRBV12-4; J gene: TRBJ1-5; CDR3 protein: CASSFRRGDNQPQHF
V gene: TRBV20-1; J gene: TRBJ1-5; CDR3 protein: CSASPGWTGLGNQPQHF
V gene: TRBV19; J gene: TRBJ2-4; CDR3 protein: CASSAGREIAKNIQYF
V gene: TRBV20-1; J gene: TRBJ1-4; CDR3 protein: CSAERSNEKLFF
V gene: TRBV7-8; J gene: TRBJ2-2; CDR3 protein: CASSGLAGGSNTGELFF
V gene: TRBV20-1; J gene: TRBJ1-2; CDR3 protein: CSARGGQGSYGYTF
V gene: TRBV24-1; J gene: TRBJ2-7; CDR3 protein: CATSEANYEQYF
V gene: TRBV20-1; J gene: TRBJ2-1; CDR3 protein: CSARVDSGGDTYNEQFF
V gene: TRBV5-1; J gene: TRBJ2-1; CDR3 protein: CASSLPKNEQFF
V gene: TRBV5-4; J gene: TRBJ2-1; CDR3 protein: CASSSTSGTSIVNEQFF
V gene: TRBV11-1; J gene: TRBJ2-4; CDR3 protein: CASSLRQELAKNIQYF
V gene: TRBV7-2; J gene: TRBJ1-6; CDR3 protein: CASSLTSTDNSPLHF
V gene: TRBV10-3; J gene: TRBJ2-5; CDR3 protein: CAISESGQQETQYF
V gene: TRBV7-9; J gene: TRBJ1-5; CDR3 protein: CASSSLQGGNQPQHF
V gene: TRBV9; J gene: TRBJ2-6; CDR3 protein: CASSPPQGMPGANVLTF
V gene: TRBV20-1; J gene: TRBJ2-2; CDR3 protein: CSARGRGAGELFF
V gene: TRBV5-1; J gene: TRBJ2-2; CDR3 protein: CASSPPSTGHTGELFF
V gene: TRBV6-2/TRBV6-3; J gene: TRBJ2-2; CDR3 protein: CASTSSPGSPKTNTGELFF
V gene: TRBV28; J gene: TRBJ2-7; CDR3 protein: CASSFQGTYEQYF